The clone carrying this T cell receptor (beta chain) was observed a single time. Its specificity is not known. These data are taken from a study of cytomegalovirus exposure and HLA in healthy donors. Findings and limits, study-wide: The productive fraction for most TCR beta V segments was about 87% or about 30% in an earlier analysis. Excluded: some indistinguishable V segments such as TRBV6-2 and TRBV6-3.

It was healthy bone marrow donors who served as donors. PCR involved 60 Vbeta and 13 Jbeta primers. Measured with immunoSEQ multiplex PCR; TCRdb has only the in-frame clones, and not every one. Here the sample spans about 200,000 clones, approximately 83% being singletons. Trimming took off 0 bases at V and 7 bases at J, with 12 bases between the two ends. This CDR3 region has 14 residues. Per germline, CDR1 SEHNR and CDR2 FQNEAQ (reference sequence). The sequenced material came from PBMCs. This chain uses TRBV7-9 with TRBJ1-1, with D perhaps matching TRBD1 (5 bases). The clonotype comes from a boy between 2 and 10 years old in good health and CMV-seronegative. The CDR3 here is CASSLAGGPDEAFF. CDR3 nucleotide sequence: TGTGCCAGCAGCTTAGCCGGGGGACCTGATGAAGCTTTCTTT. Full variable domain (remainder filled in from reference TRBV7-9 and TRBJ1-1): DTGVSQNPRHKITKRGQNVTFRCDPISEHNRLYWYRQTLGQGPEFLTYFQNEAQLEKSRLLSDRFSAERPKGSFSTLEIQRTEQGDSAMYLCASSLAGGPDEAFFGQGTRLTVV.